This entry describes one T cell receptor beta chain. Some clones are missing from TCRdb's copy, which holds only in-frame ones; the method was immunoSEQ multiplex PCR. Among roughly 75,000 clones listed, less than 90% were seen once. The data were obtained in a study of blood T cell repertoires in COVID-19. Unmatched junction bases numbered 9, after V lost 5 bases and J lost 5 bases. The CDR3 is 15 residues long. Germline V gives CDR1 MDHEN, CDR2 SYDVKM. This chain connects TRBV28 to TRBJ2-5; 9 bases line up with TRBD1. The origin of this receptor is a man aged 45-60 years with COVID-19, enrolled during active disease. Sequencing input: peripheral blood. CDR3 DNA: TGTGCCAGCAGTCTACCCATCGGACAGGGGGAGACCCAGTACTTC. Its protein is CASSLPIGQGETQYF.